Only a few counts were recorded for the clone carrying this T cell receptor (beta chain). Antigen specificity is unknown. V lost 1 base, J lost 9 bases, and 16 bases lay in between. The CDR3 contains 16 residues. Germline V CDR1 and CDR2: SGHTA, FQGNSA. Both TRBC1 and TRBC2 were covered by a beta constant-region primer of two equimolar oligonucleotides. An oligonucleotide with the SP2 primer and a 12-nucleotide UMI was ligated to the cDNA 3' end. TCRdb analysed the UMI-ligation and nested PCR reads with MiXCR anew, one entry per CDR3 protein. This table has 84,000 or so distinct CDR3 sequences, 7% appearing once. This sample was taken from a study of naive and memory T cell subsets. Study-wide points: Clonotypes here are unpaired alpha or beta chain sequences. RNA-based TCR counts may shift with T cell activation and differentiation. In naive cells, over 85% of TCR sequences were seen only once.

The genes are TRBV7-2 and TRBJ1-6; unclear D gene. Material for sequencing was central memory CD4+ T cells from blood. The clonotype was recovered from a human donor in good health. The DNA for the CDR3 is TGTGCCAGCAGCTTAGAGGCTGCCAGAAACCTTTCACCCCTCCACTTT. Its translation: CASSLEAARNLSPLHF. The whole variable domain, remainder taken from reference TRBV7-2 and TRBJ1-6, is GAGVSQSPSNKVTEKGKDVELRCDPISGHTALYWYRQSLGQGLEFLIYFQGNSAPDKSGLPSDRFSAERTGGSVSTLTIQRTQQEDSAVYLCASSLEAARNLSPLHFGNGTRLTVT.